Presented here are 21 T cell receptor beta chains from one specimen sequenced in a study of shared clonotypes between healthy human individuals. Some clones are missing from TCRdb's copy, which holds only in-frame ones; the method was immunoSEQ multiplex PCR. The sample records approximately 1.4 million clones, roughly 98% being singletons. The sequenced material came from naive CD4+ T cells sorted from blood. Indicated subset: CD45RA+ positively selected. These receptor sequences come from a man aged 25 to 45 in good health.

The chain joins TRBV27 to TRBJ2-7, with D uncertain. The V and J ends lost 7 bases and 1 base respectively, with 14 bases between them. The V gene's germline CDR1 is MNHEY and CDR2 SMNVEV (reference sequence). This CDR3 comprises 14 residues. This chain's CDR3 is CASKEIAPSYEQYF. CDR3 nucleotide sequence: TGTGCCAGCAAAGAGATAGCCCCTTCCTACGAGCAGTACTTC.

The chain is built from TRBV28 and TRBJ1-5, with D perhaps matching TRBD1 (5 bases). Trimming removed 4 bases from V and 2 bases from J, with 18 bases in between. Germline V gene sequence: CDR1 MDHEN, CDR2 SYDVKM. The CDR3 covers 17 residues. In nucleotides, the CDR3 is TGTGCCAGCAGTTCCGGGACCGGGCAGGGCGGCAATCAGCCCCAGCATTTT. Protein product: CASSSGTGQGGNQPQHF.

This clone was counted once. The V call is TRBV27, the J call TRBJ1-2, with a tentative D call TRBD1 (6 bases). The germline V gene has CDR1 MNHEY and CDR2 SMNVEV (reference sequence). This CDR3 comprises 17 residues. Deletions cut 3 bases from V and 8 bases from J, with 25 bases between. For the CDR3, the DNA is TGTGCCAGCAGTTTCGACAACAGGGTCCGTTCCCTGGAGGGCTACACCTTC. It translates to CASSFDNRVRSLEGYTF.

The genes are TRBV29-1 and TRBJ2-7, with 9 bases lining up with TRBD1. The CDR3 sequence is 14 residues long. Germline lookup yields CDR1 SQVTM and CDR2 ANQGSEA. Trimming removed 4 bases from V and 0 bases from J; junction bases left unmatched: 4. The CDR3 DNA reads as TGCAGCGTTGCCGGGACAGGGAGCTCCTACGAGCAGTACTTC. It yields the protein CSVAGTGSSYEQYF.

J is TRBJ2-1 and V is TRBV30; D is unresolved. The CDR3 is 15 residues long. The germline V gene has CDR1 GTSNPN and CDR2 SVGIG (reference sequence). The ends were cut back, 2 bases at V and 4 bases at J, with 15 bases in the middle. The CDR3 spells CAWSPRAPSYNEQFF. The CDR3 DNA reads as TGTGCCTGGAGTCCCCGCGCACCCTCTTACAATGAGCAGTTCTTC.

CDR3 in amino acids: CASSEKGRSEWETQYF. In DNA, the CDR3 is TGCGCCAGCAGTGAGAAGGGCAGGAGCGAGTGGGAGACCCAGTACTTC. The chain links TRBV10-2 to TRBJ2-5; unclear D gene. The germline V and J ends were trimmed by 2 bases and 5 bases, with 18 bases remaining between them. The CDR3 is made up of 16 amino acids. Germline V gene sequence: CDR1 WSHSY, CDR2 SAAADI.

This sequence joins TRBV29-1 and TRBJ2-3; tentatively, D is TRBD1 or TRBD2 (5 bases each). V lost 5 bases to trimming and J lost 6 bases, with 9 bases between them. This CDR3 region has 11 residues. Germline V lookup: CDR1 SQVTM, CDR2 ANQGSEA. The CDR3 sequence: CSVMRGDTQYF. CDR3 coding DNA: TGCAGCGTTATGAGGGGTGATACGCAGTATTTT.

As for this clone: Other DNA sequences in the same sample also yield this CDR3. The chain couples TRBV18 to TRBJ2-1, with 7 bases fitting TRBD2. There are 13 residues in the CDR3. CDR1 is KGHSH and CDR2 is LQKENI in the germline V gene. V trimming: 3 bases; J trimming: 6 bases; junction bases outside the gene matches: 2. The CDR3 nucleotides are TGTGCCAGCTCACCGCGGGGGAGCAATGAGCAGTTCTTC. Encoded protein: CASSPRGSNEQFF.

The V and J genes are TRBV11-2 and TRBJ2-7; 10 positions match TRBD2. The ends lost 2 bases at V and 5 bases at J; junction bases unmatched: 9. The germline V gene encodes CDR1 SGHAT and CDR2 FQNNGV. The length of the CDR3 is 16 residues. DNA for the CDR3: TGTGCCAGCAGCTTATTCCGTCTAGCGGGAGACCACGAGCAGTACTTC. Translating it yields CASSLFRLAGDHEQYF. The whole variable domain, remainder taken from reference TRBV11-2 and TRBJ2-7, is EAGVAQSPRYKIIEKRQSVAFWCNPISGHATLYWYQQILGQGPKLLIQFQNNGVVDDSQLPKDRFSAERLKGVDSTLKIQPAKLEDSAVYLCASSLFRLAGDHEQYFGPGTRLTVT.

This clone was observed once. This chain uses TRBV11-1 with TRBJ2-1, with D possibly being TRBD1 (6 bases). Per germline, CDR1 SGHAT and CDR2 FQDESV (reference sequence). The germline V and J ends were trimmed by 7 bases and 10 bases, with 11 bases remaining between them. There are 11 residues in the CDR3. The CDR3 DNA follows: TGTGCCAGCACAGCAGGGGTCGAGCAGTTCTTC. Residues: CASTAGVEQFF.

This rearrangement joins TRBV7-3 to TRBJ2-2; D perhaps matches TRBD2 (6 bases). This CDR3 is built from 17 residues. V gave up 2 bases and J gave up 3 bases, with 16 bases separating them. Germline CDR1 is SGHTA and CDR2 is FQGTGA. The CDR3 region is CASSLQSRTNYTGELFF. CDR3 sequence (DNA): TGTGCCAGCAGCTTACAGTCACGGACTAACTACACCGGGGAGCTGTTTTTT.

CDR3 bases: TGTGCCAGCTCACGCAGGGCCGAGGAGCCCCAGCATTTT. Amino acid sequence: CASSRRAEEPQHF. This chain joins TRBV18 and TRBJ1-5, with TRBD1 as a possible D gene (5 bases). The CDR3 spans 13 residues. Germline values: CDR1 KGHSH, CDR2 LQKENI. Trimming took off 4 bases at V and 8 bases at J, with 12 bases between the two ends.

This clone was recorded only once. The rearrangement links TRBV29-1 to TRBJ2-1, with 8 nucleotides matching TRBD2. Germline assignment: CDR1 SQVTM and CDR2 ANQGSEA. The CDR3 spans 13 residues. The junction had 6 bases not matched to a gene; V was cut back by 7 bases and J by 4 bases. This CDR3 reads CSAGASGYNEQFF. For the CDR3, the DNA is TGCAGCGCCGGGGCTAGCGGGTACAATGAGCAGTTCTTC.

About this clone itself: A junction boundary mismatches the germline segment, possibly from a read error. The chain combines TRBV5-1 with TRBJ2-7; 8 bases agree with TRBD1. The V gene's germline CDR1 is SGHRS and CDR2 YFSETQ. The CDR3 extends over 15 amino acids. CDR3 amino acids: CASSLGDRSRETASF. CDR3 sequence (DNA): TGCGCCAGCAGCTTGGGGGACAGGTCACGCGAAACCGCCTCTTTC.

The genes are TRBV19 and TRBJ1-2; D possibly corresponds to TRBD1 (5 bases). CDR1 is LNHDA, CDR2 SQIVND, per germline (reference sequence). The CDR3 covers 17 residues. Trimming pared 8 bases from V and 0 bases from J, leaving 22 bases between. As DNA, the CDR3 is TGTGCCAGTCGGAGGCAGGGAGAGGCTTCAGCTAACTATGGCTACACCTTC. It specifies CASRRQGEASANYGYTF.

This clone showed up just once. The rearrangement links TRBV13 to TRBJ2-5; D assignment may be TRBD1 or TRBD2 (5 bases each). V shed 1 base and J shed 4 bases, with 10 bases lying between them. Per germline, CDR1 PRHDT and CDR2 FYEKMQ (reference sequence). The CDR3 has 14 amino acids. CDR3 DNA sequence: TGTGCCAGCAGCTTAGAGGGACGGTTAGAGACCCAGTACTTC. This codes for CASSLEGRLETQYF.

The chain joins TRBV7-2 to TRBJ2-7; 7 nucleotides agree with TRBD1. The CDR3 loop spans 16 amino acids. Per germline, CDR1 SGHTA and CDR2 FQGNSA. Trimming took 5 bases from V and 2 from J; bases not matched to a gene: 12. This CDR3 reads CASSPVFAQGAYEQYF. DNA for the CDR3: TGTGCCAGCAGCCCAGTTTTCGCGCAGGGGGCCTACGAGCAGTACTTC.

V gene TRBV4-2 combines with J gene TRBJ1-2; 7 nucleotides align to TRBD1. V dropped 0 bases and J dropped 3; count of bases not matched to a gene: 10. In germline, CDR1 is LGHNA, CDR2 YNFKEQ. The CDR3 sequence is 17 residues long. The DNA of the CDR3 is TGTGCCAGCAGCCAAGATATGTCCGACAGGGTTTACTATGGCTACACCTTC. Amino acid sequence: CASSQDMSDRVYYGYTF.

Only one count was recorded for this clone. The CDR3 loop is CASSTTKRETQYF. The CDR3 DNA reads as TGTGCCAGCTCTACTACAAAGAGGGAGACCCAGTACTTC. The rearrangement joins TRBV18 to TRBJ2-5; no firm D call. V shed 6 bases and J shed 5 bases, with 13 bases lying between them. The CDR3 length is 13 residues. Germline loops: CDR1 KGHSH, CDR2 LQKENI.

The chain is built from TRBV15 and TRBJ2-5, with TRBD1 matching 9 bases. The germline V gene has CDR1 LNHNV and CDR2 YYDKDF (reference sequence). The trim removed 5 bases at V and 2 bases at J, leaving 9 bases unmatched. The CDR3 has 16 residues. CDR3 in DNA: TGTGCCACCAGCCGCGGACAGGGGAGCGGTCAAGAGACCCAGTACTTC. The encoded protein is CATSRGQGSGQETQYF.

The V gene is TRBV6-1, the J gene TRBJ2-7, with D maybe TRBD1 (6 bases). V shed 6 bases and J shed 4 bases, with 13 bases lying between them. Per germline, CDR1 MNHNS and CDR2 SASEGT. The CDR3 runs 13 residues. CDR3 sequence (DNA): TGTGCCAGCAGCCCTACAGGGCTGTACGAGCAGTACTTC. The encoded protein is CASSPTGLYEQYF.